The 8 T cell receptor beta chains presented below share a single source sample, sequenced in a study of beta chain features in type 1 diabetes. Study-wide points: Patients with Type 1 diabetes showed moderately but significantly shorter TCRB CDR3s in all four CD4+ subsets.

cDNA synthesis used the whole RNA isolate, giving expressed TCRB sequences. Assay used: immunoSEQ multiplex PCR; TCRdb lists only in-frame clones, some missing. The sample contains around 600,000 clones, around an eighth of which appear only once. For these receptors, no antigen is known. Material for sequencing was naive CD4+ T cells from blood. Receptors originate from a man under 40 with type 1 diabetes.

For this clone: Within the sample, other DNA sequences also encode this same CDR3. The chain carries TRBV30 and TRBJ2-7; 8 nucleotides match TRBD1. The germline V gene encodes CDR1 GTSNPN and CDR2 SVGIG (reference sequence). This CDR3 contains 14 residues. The trim removed 1 base at V and 3 bases at J, leaving 5 bases unmatched. The CDR3 DNA sequence: TGTGCCTGGAGTGGCGGACAGGGCAGCTACGAGCAGTACTTC. Protein product: CAWSGGQGSYEQYF. The variable domain in full, with the rest retrieved from reference TRBV30 and TRBJ2-7, is SQTIHQWPATLVQPVGSPLSLECTVEGTSNPNLYWYRQAAGRGLQLLFYSVGIGQISSEVPQNLSASRPQDRQFILSSKKLLLSDSGFYLCAWSGGQGSYEQYFGPGTRLTVT.

This clone occurred a few times. The genes are TRBV2 and TRBJ1-5, with 7 bases fitting TRBD1. Unmatched junction bases numbered 13, after V lost 5 bases and J lost 6 bases. Germline V CDR1 and CDR2: SNHLY, FYNNEI. The CDR3 sequence is 16 residues long. CDR3 nucleotide sequence: TGTGCCAGCAGTTCCGACAGGGTTGCCTCCAGTCAGCCCCAGCATTTT. Its translation is CASSSDRVASSQPQHF. Filled out from reference TRBV2 and TRBJ1-5, the complete variable domain reads EPEVTQTPSHQVTQMGQEVILRCVPISNHLYFYWYRQILGQKVEFLVSFYNNEISEKSEIFDDQFSVERPDGSNFTLKIRSTKLEDSAMYFCASSSDRVASSQPQHFGDGTRLSIL.

This CDR3 reads CASMASGANVLTF. In nucleotides, the CDR3 is TGTGCCAGCATGGCGTCTGGGGCCAACGTCCTGACTTTC. The chain recombines TRBV28 with TRBJ2-6; the D is unclear. Germline V gene data show CDR1 as MDHEN and CDR2 as SYDVKM. This CDR3 is 13 amino acids long. Trimming shortened V by 7 bases and J by 1 base, and 5 bases separated the two germline ends.

The V and J genes are TRBV5-6 and TRBJ1-2, with D perhaps matching TRBD1 (6 bases). Trimming shortened V by 3 bases and J by 3 bases, and 9 bases separated the two germline ends. CDR3 length: 13 amino acids. CDR1 is SGHDT, CDR2 YYEEEE, per germline. The CDR3 sequence is CASSSTGYYGYTF. The CDR3 DNA follows: TGTGCCAGCAGCTCCACAGGGTACTATGGCTACACCTTC.

Only a few counts were recorded for this clone. The rearrangement links TRBV28 to TRBJ2-5; 10 bases fit TRBD1. The CDR3 is 14 amino acids. CDR1 and CDR2 (germline): MDHEN, SYDVKM. The J segment lost 2 bases and the V segment lost 8 bases, leaving 5 bases of the junction unmatched. The CDR3 spells CASLGQGTQETQYF. CDR3 coding DNA: TGTGCCAGCTTGGGACAGGGGACTCAAGAGACCCAGTACTTC.

This clone was seen a handful of times. The chain joins TRBV10-3 to TRBJ1-1, with 7 bases fitting TRBD1. This CDR3 contains 15 residues. The germline V gene has CDR1 ENHRY and CDR2 SYGVKD. V lost 4 bases to trimming and J lost 1 base; unmatched junction nucleotides: 6. This CDR3 reads CAISGPGQPNTEAFF. In nucleotides, the CDR3 is TGTGCCATCAGTGGGCCGGGACAGCCGAACACTGAAGCTTTCTTT.

The chain links TRBV6-1 to TRBJ2-2, with a tentative D call TRBD1 (6 bases). Trimming stripped 6 bases from V and 7 bases from J, with 12 bases between. This CDR3 region has 13 residues. Germline CDR1 and CDR2: MNHNS and SASEGT. DNA for the CDR3: TGTGCCAGCAGACAGGGTTGGGACGGGGAGCTGTTTTTT. Residues: CASRQGWDGELFF.

The chain is built from TRBV6-1 and TRBJ2-3; D remains unclear. This CDR3 contains 12 residues. Looked up from germline, CDR1 is MNHNS and CDR2 is SASEGT. V gave up 6 bases and J gave up 2 bases, with 6 bases separating them. CDR3 sequence: CASRDYTDTQYF. CDR3 nucleotides: TGTGCCAGCAGGGATTACACAGATACGCAGTATTTT.